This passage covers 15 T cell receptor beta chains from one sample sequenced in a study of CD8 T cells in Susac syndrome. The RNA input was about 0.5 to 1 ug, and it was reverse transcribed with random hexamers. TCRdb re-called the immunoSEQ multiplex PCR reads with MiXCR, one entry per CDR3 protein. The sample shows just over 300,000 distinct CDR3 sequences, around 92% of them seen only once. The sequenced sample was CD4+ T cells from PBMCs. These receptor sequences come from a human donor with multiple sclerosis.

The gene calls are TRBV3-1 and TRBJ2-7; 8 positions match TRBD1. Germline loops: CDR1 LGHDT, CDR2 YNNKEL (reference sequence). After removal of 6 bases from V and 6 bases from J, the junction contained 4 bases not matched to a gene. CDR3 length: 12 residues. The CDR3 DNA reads TGTGCCAGCAGTTCTACAGGGGGCGAGCAGTACTTC. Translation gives CASSSTGGEQYF.

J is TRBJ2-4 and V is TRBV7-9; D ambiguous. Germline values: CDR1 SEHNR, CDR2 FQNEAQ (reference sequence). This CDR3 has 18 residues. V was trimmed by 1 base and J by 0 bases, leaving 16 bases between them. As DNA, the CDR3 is TGTGCCAGCAGCTTAGAGTATCGGAAACCGGGAGCCAAAAACATTCAGTACTTC. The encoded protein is CASSLEYRKPGAKNIQYF.

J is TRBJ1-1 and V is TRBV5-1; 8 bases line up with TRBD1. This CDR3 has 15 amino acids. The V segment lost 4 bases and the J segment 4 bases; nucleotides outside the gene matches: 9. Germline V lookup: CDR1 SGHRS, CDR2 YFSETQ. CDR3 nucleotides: TGCGCCAGCAGCCTCCGACAGGGGAGGGGCACTGAAGCTTTCTTT. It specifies CASSLRQGRGTEAFF.

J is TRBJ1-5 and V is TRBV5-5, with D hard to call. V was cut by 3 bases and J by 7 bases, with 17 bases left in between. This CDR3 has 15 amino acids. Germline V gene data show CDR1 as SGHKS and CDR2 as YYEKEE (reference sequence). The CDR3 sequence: CASSSSGGKIQPQHF. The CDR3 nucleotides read TGTGCCAGCAGCTCATCGGGAGGTAAAATCCAGCCCCAGCATTTT.

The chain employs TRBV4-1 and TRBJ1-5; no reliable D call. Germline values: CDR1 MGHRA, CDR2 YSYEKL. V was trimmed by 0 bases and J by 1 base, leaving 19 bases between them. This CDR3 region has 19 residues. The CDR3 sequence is CASSQDPNRLPGSNQPQHF. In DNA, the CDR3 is TGCGCCAGCAGCCAAGATCCTAACCGCTTACCGGGGAGCAATCAGCCCCAGCATTTT.

This CDR3 is CASSWTYNEQFF. The CDR3 DNA reads as TGCGCCAGCAGCTGGACCTACAATGAGCAGTTCTTC. This chain joins TRBV5-1 and TRBJ2-1; D unresolved. The CDR3 runs 12 residues. The germline V gene encodes CDR1 SGHRS and CDR2 YFSETQ. V was pared by 3 bases and J by 2 bases, with 3 bases between.

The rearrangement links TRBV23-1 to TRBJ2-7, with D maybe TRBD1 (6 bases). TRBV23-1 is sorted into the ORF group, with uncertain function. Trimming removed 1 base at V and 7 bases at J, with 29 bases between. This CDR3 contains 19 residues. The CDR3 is CASSQWGRGRAEVWDEQYF. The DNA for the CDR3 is TGCGCCAGCAGTCAATGGGGGCGTGGGAGAGCCGAGGTGTGGGATGAGCAGTACTTC.

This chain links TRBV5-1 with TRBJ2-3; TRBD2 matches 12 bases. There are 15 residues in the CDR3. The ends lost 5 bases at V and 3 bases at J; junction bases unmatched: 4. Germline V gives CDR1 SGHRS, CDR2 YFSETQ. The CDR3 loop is CASRTSGSWTDTQYF. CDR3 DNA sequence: TGCGCCAGCAGGACTAGCGGGAGTTGGACAGATACGCAGTATTTT.

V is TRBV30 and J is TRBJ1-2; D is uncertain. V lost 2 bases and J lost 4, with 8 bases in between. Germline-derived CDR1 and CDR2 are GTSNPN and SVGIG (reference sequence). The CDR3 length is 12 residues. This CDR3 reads CAWSPRFYGYTF. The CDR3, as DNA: TGTGCCTGGAGTCCCCGATTCTATGGCTACACCTTC.

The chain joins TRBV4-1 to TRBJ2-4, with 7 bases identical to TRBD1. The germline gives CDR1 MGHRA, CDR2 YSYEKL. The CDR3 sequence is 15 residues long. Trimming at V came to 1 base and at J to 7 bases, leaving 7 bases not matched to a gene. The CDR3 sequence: CASSQGQGGGNIQYF. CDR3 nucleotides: TGCGCCAGCAGCCAAGGGCAAGGGGGCGGGAACATTCAGTACTTC.

CDR3 protein: CASSQDRGDYNEQFF. CDR3 sequence (DNA): TGTGCCAGCAGCCAAGACAGGGGGGATTACAATGAGCAGTTCTTC. The chain is built from TRBV14 and TRBJ2-1; maybe TRBD1 (7 bases). V lost 0 bases and J 4 bases, leaving 10 bases between the germline ends. Germline-derived CDR1 and CDR2 are SGHDN and FVKESK. This CDR3 contains 15 residues.

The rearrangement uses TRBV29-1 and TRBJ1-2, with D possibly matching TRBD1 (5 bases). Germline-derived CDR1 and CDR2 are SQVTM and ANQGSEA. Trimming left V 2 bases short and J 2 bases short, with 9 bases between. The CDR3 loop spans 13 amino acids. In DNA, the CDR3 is TGCAGCGTTGAATGGGGGACCAACTATGGCTACACCTTC. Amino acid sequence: CSVEWGTNYGYTF. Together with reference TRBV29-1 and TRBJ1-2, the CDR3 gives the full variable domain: SAVISQKPSRDICQRGTSLTIQCQVDSQVTMMFWYRQQPGQSLTLIATANQGSEATYESGFVIDKFPISRPNLTFSTLTVSNMSPEDSSIYLCSVEWGTNYGYTFGSGTRLTVV.

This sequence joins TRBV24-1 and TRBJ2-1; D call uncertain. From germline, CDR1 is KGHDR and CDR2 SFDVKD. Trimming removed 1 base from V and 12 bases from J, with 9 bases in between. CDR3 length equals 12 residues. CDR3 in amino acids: CATSDFSVGQFF. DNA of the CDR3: TGTGCCACCAGTGATTTTAGTGTTGGGCAGTTCTTC.

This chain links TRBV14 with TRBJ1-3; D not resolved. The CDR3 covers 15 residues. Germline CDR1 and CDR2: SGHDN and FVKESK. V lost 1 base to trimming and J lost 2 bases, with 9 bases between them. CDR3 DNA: TGTGCCAGCAGCCAAGGTTATAGGACTGGAAACACCATATATTTT. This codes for CASSQGYRTGNTIYF.

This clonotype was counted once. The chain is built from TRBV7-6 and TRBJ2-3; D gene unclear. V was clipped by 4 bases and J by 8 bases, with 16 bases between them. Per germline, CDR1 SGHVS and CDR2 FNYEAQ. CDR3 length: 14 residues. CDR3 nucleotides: TGTGCCAGCAGCTCTCCCGGCGAGTCGGGTACGCAGTATTTT. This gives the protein CASSSPGESGTQYF.